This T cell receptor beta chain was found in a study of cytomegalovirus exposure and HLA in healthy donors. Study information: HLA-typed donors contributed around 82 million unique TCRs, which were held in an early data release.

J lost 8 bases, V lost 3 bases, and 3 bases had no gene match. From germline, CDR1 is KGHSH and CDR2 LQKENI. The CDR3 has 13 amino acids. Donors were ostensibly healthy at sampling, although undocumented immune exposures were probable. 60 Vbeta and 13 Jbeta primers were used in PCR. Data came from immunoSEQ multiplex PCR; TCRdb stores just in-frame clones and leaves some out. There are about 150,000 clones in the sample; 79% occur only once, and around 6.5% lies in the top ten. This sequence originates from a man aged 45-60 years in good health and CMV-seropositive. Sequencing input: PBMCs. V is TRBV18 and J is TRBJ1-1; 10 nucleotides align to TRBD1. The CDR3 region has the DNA TGTGCCAGCTCACCTCGGGACAGGGGAGAAGCTTTCTTT. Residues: CASSPRDRGEAFF.